The 17 T cell receptor beta chains presented below share a single source sample, sequenced in a study of response to subunit inactivated influenza vaccine. TCRdb used MiXCR to reprocess the RT-PCR reads, holding one entry per CDR3 protein. The sample holds 630,000 or so distinct CDR3 sequences; 15% to 18% are singletons and the top ten take roughly 12%. The sequencing here drew on PBMCs from blood, taken 11 to 12 days after vaccination. The receptor set was obtained from a man aged 45-60 years who received an inactivated influenza vaccine.

This clonotype was observed many times. The chain couples TRBV7-2 to TRBJ2-4; the match to TRBD1 covers 7 bases. The germline gives CDR1 SGHTA, CDR2 FQGNSA. The CDR3 covers 17 residues. J gave up 2 bases and V 5 bases, and 12 bases lay outside the gene matches. The DNA of the CDR3 is TGTGCCAGCAGCCCCACTCGACAGGGATCGACCAAAAACATTCAGTACTTC. It translates to CASSPTRQGSTKNIQYF.

The V call is TRBV7-9, the J call TRBJ2-7; 11 bases match TRBD1. Germline V gene data show CDR1 as SEHNR and CDR2 as FQNEAQ (reference sequence). This CDR3 is 14 amino acids long. The V segment lost 5 bases and the J segment 6 bases; nucleotides outside the gene matches: 6. The CDR3 nucleotides are TGTGCCAGCAGCAACCGGACAGGGGGCGGCGAGCAGTACTTC. Protein sequence: CASSNRTGGGEQYF. Together with reference TRBV7-9 and TRBJ2-7, the CDR3 gives the full variable domain: DTGVSQNPRHKITKRGQNVTFRCDPISEHNRLYWYRQTLGQGPEFLTYFQNEAQLEKSRLLSDRFSAERPKGSFSTLEIQRTEQGDSAMYLCASSNRTGGGEQYFGPGTRLTVT.

Regarding this clonotype: One junction end does not reproduce the germline sequence, and a read error may be involved. This rearrangement joins TRBV12-3 or TRBV12-4 to TRBJ2-6; 9 bases match TRBD1. The CDR3 totals 19 residues. This chain's CDR3 is CAISLTRDRVVSGANVLTF. DNA for the CDR3: TGTGCCATCAGTTTAACCCGGGACAGGGTGGTCTCTGGGGCCAACGTCCTGACTTTC.

This clonotype was seen a handful of times. The chain has TRBV2 and TRBJ2-1, with D unresolved. The germline V gene encodes CDR1 SNHLY and CDR2 FYNNEI. This CDR3 has 17 residues. Between the trimmed V and J ends, which lost 4 bases and 6 bases, there was a span of 22 bases. CDR3 sequence (DNA): TGTGCCAGCAGTGCCATGCCCACTTATTATGAGGCCAATGAGCAGTTCTTC. Translated: CASSAMPTYYEANEQFF.

The CDR3 is CSATRLSNYGYTF. The CDR3 DNA reads TGCAGTGCTACCAGGCTATCTAACTATGGCTACACCTTC. The rearrangement uses TRBV20-1 and TRBJ1-2; D gene ambiguous. The CDR3 extends over 13 amino acids. V shed 4 bases and J shed 0 bases, with 9 bases lying between them. Germline V gives CDR1 DFQATT, CDR2 SNEGSKA (reference sequence).

The rearrangement links TRBV7-2 to TRBJ2-7; 11 bases match TRBD2. With V trimmed by 0 bases and J by 2 bases, 3 bases remained unmatched. The CDR3 is 16 amino acids. Per germline, CDR1 SGHTA and CDR2 FQGNSA. CDR3 DNA sequence: TGTGCCAGCAGCTTAGCTATAGCGGGAGGGCCCTACGAGCAGTACTTC. Protein product: CASSLAIAGGPYEQYF. The complete variable domain, with remaining parts taken from reference TRBV7-2 and TRBJ2-7, reads GAGVSQSPSNKVTEKGKDVELRCDPISGHTALYWYRQSLGQGLEFLIYFQGNSAPDKSGLPSDRFSAERTGGSVSTLTIQRTQQEDSAVYLCASSLAIAGGPYEQYFGPGTRLTVT.

This clonotype was seen repeatedly, ten times or more. V usage is TRBV7-9 and J usage is TRBJ2-3; D might be TRBD2 (5 bases). Deletions cut 2 bases from V and 0 bases from J, with 12 bases between. This CDR3 spans 16 amino acids. Germline values: CDR1 SEHNR, CDR2 FQNEAQ (reference sequence). CDR3 sequence (DNA): TGTGCCAGCAGCTTATTCCAGCGGAGAAGCACAGATACGCAGTATTTT. Protein product: CASSLFQRRSTDTQYF.

Many counts were recorded for this clonotype. The chain recombines TRBV5-1 with TRBJ1-3; 9 nucleotides agree with TRBD1. Germline V gene data show CDR1 as SGHRS and CDR2 as YFSETQ. With 0 bases clipped from V and 0 bases from J, the junction kept 4 bases outside the gene matches. The CDR3 is 17 residues long. CDR3 DNA: TGCGCCAGCAGCTTGGAGACAGGGGGAAACTCTGGAAACACCATATATTTT. Translated: CASSLETGGNSGNTIYF.

This chain joins TRBV12-3 or TRBV12-4 and TRBJ2-1; 7 bases fit TRBD2. This CDR3 is 16 amino acids long. V shed 6 bases and J 9 bases; nucleotides not matched to a gene: 17. The CDR3 DNA reads TGTGCCAGCAGGCGGGAGATCCTCGGTGGTCTTGGTGAGCAGTTCTTC. This gives the protein CASRREILGGLGEQFF.

This clonotype was detected only a few times. V and J are TRBV20-1 and TRBJ1-4, with D possibly matching TRBD1 (5 bases). Per germline, CDR1 DFQATT and CDR2 SNEGSKA (reference sequence). This CDR3 spans 14 amino acids. V was shortened by 3 bases and J by 8 bases, with 16 bases between the two germline ends. CDR3 DNA sequence: TGCAGTGCTAGTATCCAGACAGCGGGAGAAAAACTGTTTTTT. It yields the protein CSASIQTAGEKLFF.

This clonotype was seen more than once but under ten times. This chain uses TRBV27 with TRBJ1-5; 7 positions agree with TRBD1. Germline trimming cut 3 bases from V and 7 bases from J; bases unmatched to any gene: 9. Germline values: CDR1 MNHEY, CDR2 SMNVEV (reference sequence). The CDR3 extends over 15 amino acids. The CDR3 spells CASSFQGVVGQPQHF. The CDR3 DNA reads TGTGCCAGCAGTTTTCAGGGGGTGGTCGGACAGCCCCAGCATTTT.

This clonotype was seen repeatedly, ten times or more. The chain has TRBV29-1 and TRBJ2-5; weak D call: TRBD2 (5 bases). Germline CDR1 is SQVTM and CDR2 is ANQGSEA. Deletions cut 6 bases from V and 0 bases from J, with 14 bases between. The CDR3 runs to 14 residues. CDR3 in amino acids: CSVAPGSHQETQYF. The CDR3 nucleotides are TGCAGCGTCGCCCCGGGATCACACCAAGAGACCCAGTACTTC. The whole variable domain, remainder taken from reference TRBV29-1 and TRBJ2-5, is SAVISQKPSRDICQRGTSLTIQCQVDSQVTMMFWYRQQPGQSLTLIATANQGSEATYESGFVIDKFPISRPNLTFSTLTVSNMSPEDSSIYLCSVAPGSHQETQYFGPGTRLLVL.

J is TRBJ2-7 and V is TRBV7-9; the match to TRBD1 covers 9 bases. Germline V gene lookup returns CDR1 SEHNR and CDR2 FQNEAQ (reference sequence). The CDR3 contains 14 residues. Germline trimming cut 6 bases from V and 3 bases from J; bases unmatched to any gene: 6. The CDR3 loop is CASRPRDRDYEQYF. The CDR3 DNA is TGTGCCAGCAGACCCCGGGACAGGGACTACGAGCAGTACTTC.

There are a few counts of this clonotype. The chain is built from TRBV19 and TRBJ2-1; the D call may be TRBD1 or TRBD2 (5 bases each). The germline V gene encodes CDR1 LNHDA and CDR2 SQIVND (reference sequence). The CDR3 loop spans 16 amino acids. V lost 1 base and J lost 0, with 10 bases in between. The CDR3 protein is CASSIVGTLSYNEQFF. The CDR3 nucleotides read TGTGCCAGTAGTATAGTAGGGACCCTCTCCTACAATGAGCAGTTCTTC.

CDR3 nucleotides: TGTGCCAGCAGTTCCTCCACTAGCGGGGGGGCTGGGGAGACCCAGTACTTC. Translated: CASSSSTSGGAGETQYF. The rearrangement uses TRBV6-5 and TRBJ2-5; TRBD2 agrees at 13 bases. Unmatched junction bases numbered 10, after V lost 4 bases and J lost 5 bases. Germline V lookup: CDR1 MNHEY, CDR2 SVGAGI. There are 17 residues in the CDR3.

The chain has TRBV28 and TRBJ2-1; 7 bases map to TRBD1. CDR1 is MDHEN and CDR2 is SYDVKM in the germline V gene. V dropped 5 bases and J dropped 0; count of bases not matched to a gene: 4. The CDR3 totals 15 residues. CDR3: CASSRTGPSYNEQFF. The CDR3 DNA is TGTGCCAGCAGTAGGACAGGACCCTCCTACAATGAGCAGTTCTTC.

This rearrangement joins TRBV12-3 or TRBV12-4 to TRBJ1-6; 8 nucleotides line up with TRBD1. Trimming took 5 bases from V and 6 from J; bases not matched to a gene: 6. The CDR3 totals 15 residues. In DNA form, the CDR3 reads TGTGCCAGCAGTACAGGGGGGACAGTTAATTCACCCCTCCACTTT. Protein product: CASSTGGTVNSPLHF.